Shown below are 3 T cell receptor beta chains from a single sample sequenced in a study of response to subunit inactivated influenza vaccine (dated by TCRdb to 2016 to 2018). In light of the paper, this sample's time point label describes: 45 to 55 days after influenza vaccine administration. The protocol used for the library was RT-PCR. The sequencing machine was an Illumina HiSeq 2500. The public reads were reprocessed in TCRdb via fastp at Q25 and MiXCR, keeping in-frame beta chains. Records with the same CDR3 protein are collapsed into one entry carrying the most frequent genes and DNA. The sample records hundreds of thousands of distinct CDR3 sequences, 13% of which are singletons. The ten largest clones capture about an eighth of the sample. The sequencing here drew on PBMCs from blood, taken roughly 47 days after vaccination. These receptors came from a middle-aged man who received an inactivated influenza vaccine. Donor details come from another sample of the same person, matched by shared clones.

This clonotype appeared a few times. The chain carries TRBV9 and TRBJ1-1; 9 bases are a match to TRBD1. CDR3 length equals 15 residues. The J segment lost 1 base and the V segment lost 3 bases, leaving 4 bases of the junction unmatched. Germline V gene data show CDR1 as SGDLS and CDR2 as YYNGEE. The CDR3 region has the DNA TGTGCCAGCAGCGCCACAGGGGGCCCGAACACTGAAGCTTTCTTT. Translated: CASSATGGPNTEAFF.

This clonotype was recorded many times. J is TRBJ2-7 and V is TRBV12-3 or TRBV12-4, with TRBD2 matching 11 bases. With V trimmed by 6 bases and J by 6 bases, 4 bases remained unmatched. This CDR3 region has 13 residues. The CDR3 protein is CASRLAGVTEQYF. For the CDR3, the DNA is TGTGCCAGCAGACTAGCGGGAGTCACCGAGCAGTACTTC.

This clonotype was recorded many times. V is TRBV7-8 and J is TRBJ2-1; D remains unclear. Germline lookup yields CDR1 SGHVS and CDR2 FQNEAQ. The CDR3 runs 14 residues. Deletions cut 5 bases from V and 4 bases from J, with 12 bases between. The CDR3 spells CASSPGPPYNEQFF. The CDR3 DNA follows: TGTGCCAGCAGCCCCGGACCGCCGTACAATGAGCAGTTCTTC.